This T cell receptor (beta chain) came from a study of monozygotic twins with inflammatory bowel disease. Whole-study results and caveats: Lower sharing of clonotypes with other individuals was seen in IBD patients than in healthy twins. This was most marked in patients showing signs of disease activity.

This CDR3 has 15 residues. For this clonotype: Its antigen remains unidentified.

Molecular identifiers with 6-nucleotide sample barcodes were added during cDNA synthesis via template switching. TCRdb reprocessed the 5' RACE reads and reports one entry per CDR3 protein, with no DNA. The table gives over 90,000 distinct CDR3 sequences; the top ten clones make up roughly 1.8% of it. The receptor comes from a human donor with ulcerative colitis or Crohn's disease, or a healthy co-twin of an affected twin (not recorded which). The sequenced sample was blood. This chain connects TRBV12-3 or TRBV12-4 to TRBJ2-3; without DNA, the TCRdb call of TRBD2 cannot be checked. CDR3 amino acids: CASRLIAGGADTQYF.